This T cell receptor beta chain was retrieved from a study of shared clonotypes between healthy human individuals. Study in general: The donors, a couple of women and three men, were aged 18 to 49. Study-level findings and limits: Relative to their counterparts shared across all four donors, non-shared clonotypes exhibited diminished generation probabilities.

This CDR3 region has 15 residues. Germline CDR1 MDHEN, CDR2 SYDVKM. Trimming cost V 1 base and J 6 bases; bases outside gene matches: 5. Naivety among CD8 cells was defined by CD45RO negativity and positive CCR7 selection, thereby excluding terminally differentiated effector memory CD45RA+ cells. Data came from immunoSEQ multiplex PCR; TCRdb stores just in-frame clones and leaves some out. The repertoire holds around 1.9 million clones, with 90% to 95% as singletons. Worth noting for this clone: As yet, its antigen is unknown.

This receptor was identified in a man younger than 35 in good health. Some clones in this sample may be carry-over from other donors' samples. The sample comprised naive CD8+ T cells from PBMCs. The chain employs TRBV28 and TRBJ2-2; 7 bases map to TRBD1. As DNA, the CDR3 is TGTGCCAGCAGTTTATTCCTCCAGGGGGCCGGGGAGCTGTTTTTT. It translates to CASSLFLQGAGELFF.